This T cell receptor (beta chain) was retrieved from a study of T-cell reconstitution after alpha-beta-depleted transplantation in children. The CDR3 length is 13 residues. Trimming stripped 6 bases from V and 2 bases from J, with 9 bases between. From germline, CDR1 is WSHSY and CDR2 SAAADI. This clonotype was observed many times. Its antigen is unidentified. Researchers prepared the TCRbeta library using unique molecular identifiers, the study reports. TCRdb itself ran the PCR reads through MiXCR, one entry per CDR3 protein. The sample carries 580,000 or so distinct CDR3 sequences, 23% recorded once. General observations from the study: In some patients, recipient T cells and intrathymic progenitors surviving conditioning explained high day-60 diversity. Several hundred expanded graft clones reportedly gave rise to the alpha-beta T cells present about two months after transplant.

The chain recombines TRBV10-2 with TRBJ2-3, with D maybe TRBD1 (6 bases). The sequenced sample was PBMCs, mostly from graft donor cells, obtained 360 days after TCRalphabeta/CD19-depleted stem cell transplant. The TCR was taken from a boy in the first two years of life who had a stem cell transplant for acute myeloid leukemia, so the T cells may come from the graft donor. In DNA, the CDR3 is TGCGCCAGCAGAAGACAGGACACAGATACGCAGTATTTT. It codes for CASRRQDTDTQYF.